The following is a T cell receptor (beta chain) sequence with its context. No antigen is known for it. No per-base quality is available; no much larger clone lies one base away. The germline V gene (reference sequence) provides CDR1 GTSNPN and CDR2 SVGIG. Cut back by 8 bases and 3 bases, the V and J ends lie 17 bases apart. From the cysteine through the phenylalanine, the CDR3 covers 13 amino acids. Only the CDR3 part of the read is kept: 39 bases, read in frame from the first base. The data were obtained in a study of OX40 agonist ivuxolimab in advanced cancers. Background for the entire study: Ivuxolimab was a fully human IgG2 agonistic monoclonal antibody targeting the costimulatory receptor OX40 (CD134). Intravenous ivuxolimab was administered to patients every 2 weeks at six dose levels: 0.01, 0.1, 0.3, 1.5, 3 and 10 mg/kg. Of the approximately 50 dose-escalation patients, hepatocellular carcinoma was present in some 19, melanoma in approximately 15, renal cell carcinoma in 9 and head and neck cancer in 9. In the dose-escalation cohort, more than 80% of patients were male, and the mean age was around 60 years with a range of roughly 20 to 80. Prior anti-PD-1, anti-PD-L1 or anti-CTLA-4 therapy was permitted, and checkpoint inhibitors had been received by roughly two fifths of dose-escalation patients. Partial responses occurred in three dose-escalation patients, of whom one had hepatocellular carcinoma and two had cutaneous melanoma. The point of sequencing TCRbeta in the periphery was to test whether ivuxolimab changed TCR sequence diversity and drove clonal T-cell expansion. The paper reports the monotherapy dose-escalation portion (N = 52 patients) of the phase I ivuxolimab trial. The research as a whole found: After ivuxolimab, more expanded clones were found on average in CD8+ T cells than in CD4+ T cells. The antigen specificity of the clonally expanded peripheral T cells was not determined. Low levels of normalized T-cell clonal expansion were also seen in some patients who did not respond. At doses of 0.1 to 3.0 mg/kg, clonal expansion of both CD4+ and CD8+ blood T cells was observed from baseline to week 6. Partial responders in the 0.1-3.0 mg/kg groups had among the lowest normalized peripheral clonal expansion, especially among CD8+ T cells.

Patients with autoimmune disease history or receiving systemic immunosuppression were excluded from the trial. Peripheral blood for TCR sequencing was drawn from every dose cohort at baseline, at cycle 4 day 1 and at cycle 7 day 1. Samples were obtained from an open-label, multicenter, first-in-human phase I dose-escalation trial of ivuxolimab. Adults with locally advanced or metastatic melanoma, renal cell, hepatocellular, or head and neck squamous cell carcinoma were enrolled in the trial. Before TCR sequencing, CD4+ T cells and CD8+ T cells from peripheral blood were sorted into separate populations. For sequencing of the TCRbeta CDR3 region, genomic DNA was extracted from the sorted cells. TCRbeta CDR3 regions were sequenced using the immunoSEQ Assay. Here the immuneACCESS table is served through TCRdb, limited to in-frame sequences with V and J called. Missing clones are a known gap in these copies; in checked studies unresolved V genes cover under half, and the rest lacks a known reason. Here the sample has about 95,000 clones; roughly nine tenths occur a single time. The top ten constitute about 2.4% of the sample.

This sequence uses TRBV30 and TRBJ2-7; the D gene cannot be resolved reliably. The receptor's source is an adult with an advanced solid tumor such as melanoma, head and neck, liver or kidney cancer. This material consisted of CD4+ or CD8+ T cells sorted from blood, taken in a trial of the OX40 agonist ivuxolimab. In nucleotide form, the sequence is TGTGCCCTGGAGAGGAGCGATCTCTACGAGCAGTACTTC. Its protein reads: CALERSDLYEQYF. With the portions outside the CDR3 filled from the reference TRBV30 and TRBJ2-7 genes, the complete variable region becomes SQTIHQWPATLVQPVGSPLSLECTVEGTSNPNLYWYRQAAGRGLQLLFYSVGIGQISSEVPQNLSASRPQDRQFILSSKKLLLSDSGFYLCALERSDLYEQYFGPGTRLTVT.